Listed below are T cell receptor beta chains from one sample, sequenced in a study of blood T cell repertoires in COVID-19. The protocol was immunoSEQ multiplex PCR, while the TCRdb copy is restricted to in-frame clones and leaves out a portion. The repertoire includes around 250,000 clones, approximately 89% of them detected once, and roughly 3% sits in the top ten. Sequencing input: PBMCs or T cells enriched from blood (not recorded which). Every receptor here comes from a woman between 35 and 50 years old who had been exposed to COVID-19. CDR3s leave out the opening cysteine and the closing phenylalanine or tryptophan. The order of the fields is clone size, J gene, V gene, CDR3 protein. Clone size is stated in some rows and not others, as once, few, many or a class when expanded.

. | TRBJ1-2 | TRBV28 | ASSFRGQGYT
. | TRBJ1-5 | TRBV28 | ASSWDRGLNQPQH
few | TRBJ1-1 | TRBV10-3 | AISDLGGRMNTEAF
. | TRBJ2-1 | TRBV30 | ACRDRGYNEQF
. | TRBJ2-2 | TRBV7-3 | ASSPRGQRESSNTGELF
. | TRBJ1-2 | TRBV18 | ASSPNRPGGYT
. | TRBJ1-3 | TRBV7-2 | ASAGGNTIY
. | TRBJ2-3 | TRBV4-2 | ASSQDSSGTTDTQY
. | TRBJ2-1 | TRBV7-3 | ASSLESQGAFHNEQF
. | TRBJ2-2 | TRBV6-2/TRBV6-3 | ASSYFPGTGELF
few | TRBJ2-1 | TRBV29-1 | SVARGGKNEQF
. | TRBJ1-2 | TRBV3-1/TRBV3-2 | ASSQDGRIHGYT
. | TRBJ1-2 | TRBV4-1 | ASRRGSSEYNYGYT
few | TRBJ1-2 | TRBV5-4 | ASSLWTGGYGYT
. | TRBJ1-4 | TRBV6-5 | ASSKQGDYEKLF
. | TRBJ2-2 | TRBV10-3 | AISEAAVAGGANTGELF
once | TRBJ2-5 | TRBV7-9 | ASSLGDRDKETQY
. | TRBJ2-1 | TRBV28 | ASSLGRTSGFYNEQF
. | TRBJ2-7 | TRBV5-4 | ASSLGAGDSYEQY
few | TRBJ2-2 | TRBV5-3 | ATPPRGAELF
. | TRBJ2-3 | TRBV7-8 | ASRDRVTDTQY
once | TRBJ2-2 | TRBV10-3 | AISPRLQGGGGELF
. | TRBJ2-1 | TRBV7-3 | ASSLRRGGYNEQF